The 9 T cell receptor beta chains presented below share a single source sample, sequenced in a study of cytomegalovirus exposure and HLA in healthy donors. Use of 60 Vbeta and 13 Jbeta primers characterized the PCR. The protocol was immunoSEQ multiplex PCR, while the TCRdb copy is restricted to in-frame clones and leaves out a portion. The sample records roughly 34,000 clones, less than 85% being singletons. Sequencing used PBMCs. The receptors derive from a male donor in good health and CMV-seronegative.

CDR3 coding DNA: TGTGCCTGGAGTAGTAGCGGAAGCTCCTACAATGAGCAGTTCTTC. The encoded protein is CAWSSSGSSYNEQFF. The chain uses TRBV30 and TRBJ2-1, with D possibly TRBD2 on 6 matching bases. The CDR3 contains 15 residues. V was pared by 2 bases and J by 0 bases, with 11 bases between. In germline, CDR1 is GTSNPN, CDR2 SVGIG (reference sequence).

V usage is TRBV6-6 and J usage is TRBJ1-5; D is uncertain. Germline assignment: CDR1 MNHNY and CDR2 SVGAGI (reference sequence). Trimming pared 2 bases from V and 4 bases from J, leaving 6 bases between. The CDR3 contains 13 residues. The CDR3 DNA is TGTGCCAGCAGTTACGACAAGAATCAGCCCCAGCATTTT. Translating it yields CASSYDKNQPQHF.

The chain uses TRBV2 and TRBJ2-3; 11 bases fit TRBD1. The CDR3 runs to 19 residues. J was trimmed by 2 bases and V by 4 bases; bases with no gene match: 14. The V gene's germline CDR1 is SNHLY and CDR2 FYNNEI. The CDR3 reads CASSGTGGPKNRDTDTQYF. In DNA, the CDR3 is TGTGCCAGCAGTGGGACAGGGGGCCCCAAGAATCGGGACACAGATACGCAGTATTTT.

By sample share, this clone is medium-sized. The same CDR3 is also encoded by other DNA sequences in this sample. The rearrangement joins TRBV29-1 to TRBJ1-1; tentatively, D is TRBD1 (5 bases). Germline assignment: CDR1 SQVTM and CDR2 ANQGSEA. V lost 6 bases to trimming and J lost 1 base, with 9 bases between them. The CDR3 extends over 12 amino acids. Written as DNA, the CDR3 is TGCAGCGTCTTCGACAGGAACACTGAAGCTTTCTTT. Amino acids: CSVFDRNTEAFF.

This clone was seen a few times. This sequence joins TRBV27 and TRBJ1-1; D ambiguous. The CDR3 is 13 residues long. Germline V lookup: CDR1 MNHEY, CDR2 SMNVEV (reference sequence). Trimming shortened V by 2 bases and J by 1 base, and 5 bases separated the two germline ends. The DNA of the CDR3 is TGTGCCAGCAGTTTAACTCAGAACACTGAAGCTTTCTTT. Translation: CASSLTQNTEAFF.

This clone was found once. The chain is built from TRBV4-1 and TRBJ1-5, with D possibly TRBD1 on 6 matching bases. The germline gives CDR1 MGHRA, CDR2 YSYEKL. V dropped 5 bases and J dropped 3 bases, with 14 bases sitting between them. The CDR3 totals 15 residues. Here the CDR3 DNA reads TGCGCCAGCAGCACCCGGGACACAAACAATCAGCCCCAGCATTTT. It translates to CASSTRDTNNQPQHF.

The CDR3 spells CASSSGTSGEETQYF. In nucleotides, the CDR3 is TGTGCCAGCAGCTCCGGGACTAGCGGGGAAGAGACCCAGTACTTC. The chain employs TRBV11-3 and TRBJ2-5; TRBD2 aligns across 13 bases. Germline assignment: CDR1 SGHNT and CDR2 YENEEA. The CDR3 runs 15 residues. The ends lost 4 bases at V and 3 bases at J; junction bases unmatched: 2.

The genes are TRBV4-2 and TRBJ1-1, with 8 positions matching TRBD1. V was clipped by 3 bases and J by 4 bases; unmatched bases: 7. The CDR3 is 15 residues long. Germline V lookup: CDR1 LGHNA, CDR2 YNFKEQ. CDR3 sequence: CASSQIQGVGTEAFF. Written as DNA, the CDR3 is TGTGCCAGCAGCCAGATACAGGGGGTGGGCACTGAAGCTTTCTTT.

Only a few counts were recorded for this clone. The V and J genes are TRBV6-4 and TRBJ2-3, with TRBD2 matching 8 bases. J was trimmed by 1 base and V by 3 bases; bases with no gene match: 0. This CDR3 has 14 amino acids. Germline assignment: CDR1 MRHNA and CDR2 SNTAGT. The CDR3 here is CASSERGGTDTQYF. CDR3 DNA sequence: TGTGCCAGCAGTGAGCGGGGGGGCACAGATACGCAGTATTTT.